This TCR beta chain was sequenced for a study of T cell responses to AZD1222 COVID-19 vaccine. The germline V gene encodes CDR1 LGHNA and CDR2 YNFKEQ. After removal of 1 base from V and 5 bases from J, the junction contained 6 bases not matched to a gene. The CDR3 covers 16 residues. Study-wide results and caveats: Only a handful of individuals given AZD1222 were seropositive at baseline.

Worth noting for this clone: Its specificity is not known.

Assay used: immunoSEQ multiplex PCR; TCRdb lists only in-frame clones, some missing. The data hold tens of thousands of clones, with about nine tenths observed a single time. V is TRBV4-2 and J is TRBJ2-5; 11 bases map to TRBD1. The material was peripheral blood, obtained on day 0 of AZD1222 vaccination. The sequence was collected from an adult in good health. CDR3 sequence: CASSQGGQGDAETQYF. CDR3 nucleotide sequence: TGTGCCAGCAGCCAAGGGGGACAGGGGGATGCGGAGACCCAGTACTTC.